This is a list of T cell receptor beta chains from one sample in a study of blood T cell repertoires in COVID-19. This table comes from immunoSEQ multiplex PCR, and its TCRdb copy is limited to in-frame clones, with some not included. The sample lists roughly 54,000 clones, roughly nine tenths seen once, with over 6.5% in the top ten. The specimen sequenced was peripheral blood. The receptor set was obtained from a woman aged 60-75 years with active or convalescent COVID-19. The CDR3 runs from the conserved cysteine through the conserved F or W. The D gene is left open where the match is weak. For some rows the clone size is stated as once, few or many, or as a class when expanded; others skip it.

.	TRBV6-1	TRBJ1-2	.	TGTGCCAGCAGTGAAGCTCTACCGGTTGATGGCTACACCTTC	CASSEALPVDGYTF
few	TRBV10-2	TRBJ1-2	.	TGCGCCAGCACCAAGATAGGGGATGGCTACACCTTC	CASTKIGDGYTF
.	TRBV7-2	TRBJ2-3	TRBD2	TGTGCCAGCAGCTCGACTAGCGGGGTAGTCACAGATACGCAGTATTTT	CASSSTSGVVTDTQYF
.	TRBV5-1	TRBJ2-7	.	TGCGCCAGTCGCTATAACCGGGACATCTCCTACGAGCAGTACTTC	CASRYNRDISYEQYF
once	TRBV6-6	TRBJ2-5	.	TGTGCCAGCAGTACCGGCTCCCAGGTCCAAGAGACCCAGTACTTC	CASSTGSQVQETQYF
.	TRBV4-3	TRBJ1-2	TRBD1	TGCGCCAGCAGCCAACAACAGGGGTACAATGGCTACACCTTC	CASSQQQGYNGYTF
.	TRBV6-6	TRBJ2-5	.	TGTGCCAGCAGTTACAATCAGGAGACCCAGTACTTC	CASSYNQETQYF
.	TRBV5-6	TRBJ2-3	TRBD1	TGTGCCAGCAGCCGACAGGGACCAGATACGCAGTATTTT	CASSRQGPDTQYF
.	TRBV28	TRBJ2-7	TRBD2	TGTGCCAGCAGTTTGGGAGGGTTCAACGAGCAGTACTTC	CASSLGGFNEQYF
.	TRBV2	TRBJ2-1	TRBD1	TGTGCCAGCAGCGAACAGGGGAGCTCCTACAATGAGCAGTTCTTC	CASSEQGSSYNEQFF
.	TRBV27	TRBJ2-1	TRBD2	TGTGCCAGCAGGACCGAAGGGGGACTAGCGGGTATAAGCAATGAGCAGTTCTTC	CASRTEGGLAGISNEQFF
.	TRBV29-1	TRBJ2-3	.	TGCAGCGTCACCCGGGAGTCAAGCACAGATACGCAGTATTTT	CSVTRESSTDTQYF
.	TRBV5-1	TRBJ2-7	TRBD1	TGCGCCAGCAGCCGGGACAGGGTAACAGGGGAGCAGTACTTC	CASSRDRVTGEQYF
.	TRBV7-2	TRBJ2-5	.	TGTGCCATTCGTCAGGGCAGAAACCAAGAGACCCAGTACTTC	CAIRQGRNQETQYF
.	TRBV19	TRBJ2-2	TRBD1	TGTGCCAGTAGTATATTTGCGGGACAGGCGAACACCGGGGAGCTGTTTTTT	CASSIFAGQANTGELFF
.	TRBV29-1	TRBJ2-7	TRBD2	TGCAGCGGTGTTTTTAGCGGGGGGAGGGAGCAGTACTTC	CSGVFSGGREQYF
.	TRBV28	TRBJ2-5	TRBD1	TGTGCCAGCAGTTTAACCGGGACAGGGCGTGGGGAGACCCAGTACTTC	CASSLTGTGRGETQYF
.	TRBV12-3/TRBV12-4	TRBJ2-1	TRBD1	TGTGCCAGCAGGGGGACAGGGGGATATGAGCAGTTCTTC	CASRGTGGYEQFF
.	TRBV5-1	TRBJ1-2	TRBD1	TGCGCCAGCAGCTCGGGGACAGGGGTTAACTATGGCTACACCTTC	CASSSGTGVNYGYTF
few	TRBV7-6	TRBJ1-6	.	TGTGCCAGCAGCTCCGGCGAGGCTTCACCCCTCCACTTT	CASSSGEASPLHF
.	TRBV20-1	TRBJ2-5	TRBD2	TGCAGTGGTAGCGGGTTGGAGACCCAGTACTTC	CSGSGLETQYF
.	TRBV18	TRBJ2-2	TRBD1	TGTGCCAGCTCACCCTTCGGGACAGGTGCTCCCGGGGAGCTGTTTTTT	CASSPFGTGAPGELFF
.	TRBV28	TRBJ1-1	.	TGTGCCAGCAGTTGGGTCGGGGCTGAAGCTTTCTTT	CASSWVGAEAFF
.	TRBV28	TRBJ1-5	TRBD1	TGTGCCAGCAGTTCCCCCCAGGGGGCCTCAATACTGAATCAGCCCCAGCATTTT	CASSSPQGASILNQPQHF
.	TRBV5-1	TRBJ1-3	.	TGCGCCAGCAGCTTGGTAGGGGCGCGGCGTGGAAACACCATATATTTT	CASSLVGARRGNTIYF
.	TRBV5-1	TRBJ2-1	TRBD1	TGCGCCAGCAGCTCGACAGGGGGCACCTACAATGAGCAGTTCTTC	CASSSTGGTYNEQFF
.	TRBV7-3	TRBJ1-6	TRBD1	TGTGCCAGCAGCTTCAGGGGGCTAGGTTCACCCCTCCACTTT	CASSFRGLGSPLHF
.	TRBV7-3	TRBJ2-1	TRBD1	TGTGCCAGCAGCCCTCCGGGACAGGGGGGAAATGAGCAGTTCTTC	CASSPPGQGGNEQFF
.	TRBV5-1	TRBJ2-3	TRBD2	TGCGCCAGCAGCGAGACTAGCGGGGGGGCCTCGGATACGCAGTATTTT	CASSETSGGASDTQYF
.	TRBV27	TRBJ2-5	TRBD1	TGTGCCAGCAGACCCCGGGACAGGGGAGGGGAGACCCAGTACTTC	CASRPRDRGGETQYF
once	TRBV7-8	TRBJ1-5	.	TGTGCCAGCAGCTCAGGGGAGTCGAGCAATCAGCCCCAGCATTTT	CASSSGESSNQPQHF
.	TRBV7-6	TRBJ2-2	.	TGTGCCAGCAGCTTTGAGGCCGGGACAAGGTGGGCCGGGGAGCTGTTTTTT	CASSFEAGTRWAGELFF
.	TRBV30	TRBJ1-6	TRBD1	TGTGCCTGGGGGACAGCCTACAATTCACCCCTCCACTTT	CAWGTAYNSPLHF
.	TRBV6-5	TRBJ2-2	TRBD1	TGTGCCAGCAGGAGACAGGGCCGGGTCGGGGAGCTGTTTTTT	CASRRQGRVGELFF
.	TRBV23-1	TRBJ1-5	TRBD1	TGCGCCAGCAGTCAGAGACAGGGTTATCAGCCCCAGCATTTT	CASSQRQGYQPQHF
once	TRBV13	TRBJ1-5	.	TGTGCCAGCAGCTTAGCGGCGGGACAGCCCCAGCATTTT	CASSLAAGQPQHF
.	TRBV5-1	TRBJ2-3	TRBD1	TGCGCCAGCAGCTTCTCCCCCGGGCCGGGACAGGGCGTAGATACGCAGTATTTT	CASSFSPGPGQGVDTQYF
.	TRBV15	TRBJ1-2	.	TGTGCCACCAGCAGACAGGGTCCCTATGGCTACACCTTC	CATSRQGPYGYTF
.	TRBV4-1	TRBJ1-5	.	TGCGCCAGCAGCCAAGAGAGGAGCAATCAGCCCCAGCATTTT	CASSQERSNQPQHF